The clone carrying this TCR beta chain was recorded many times. Its antigen is undetermined. From the RT-PCR reads, TCRdb called clonotypes with MiXCR, one entry per CDR3 protein. This sample has almost 600,000 distinct CDR3 sequences, with 12% to 15% found just once. The entry originates in a study of response to subunit inactivated influenza vaccine. Findings and limits, study-wide: Few additional T cells are recruited per seasonal influenza vaccination, authors suggested.

Source: PBMCs from blood, taken approximately 12 days after vaccination. This TCR derives from a man aged 50 or older who received an inactivated influenza vaccine.

CDR3 sequence reads: CASSLGQGLYSNQPQHF. In nucleotides, the CDR3 is TGTGCCAGCAGTTTGGGACAGGGTCTCTATAGCAATCAGCCCCAGCATTTT. This chain uses TRBV28 with TRBJ1-5, with 9 bases identical to TRBD1. Germline V gene lookup returns CDR1 MDHEN and CDR2 SYDVKM. This CDR3 is built from 17 residues. J was trimmed by 0 bases and V by 3 bases; bases with no gene match: 6. Full variable domain (missing parts from reference TRBV28 and TRBJ1-5): DVKVTQSSRYLVKRTGEKVFLECVQDMDHENMFWYRQDPGLGLRLIYFSYDVKMKEKGDIPEGYSVSREKKERFSLILESASTNQTSMYLCASSLGQGLYSNQPQHFGDGTRLSIL.